The source of this T cell receptor beta chain is a study of T cells after yellow fever vaccination. In making TCR cDNA, 5'RACE template switching added a universal primer site and UMIs to it. A single record per CDR3 protein comes from TCRdb applying MiXCR to the 5' RACE reads. The sample has 450,000 to 600,000 distinct CDR3 sequences, approximately 13% seen once; the top ten hold 11% to 15%. Turning to this clonotype: Its antigen is undetermined.

Whole-study results and caveats: Re-detected after boosting: most primary clones, almost 98% of CD4 and over 80% of CD8.

CDR1 and CDR2 from the germline V gene are SGHTA and FQGNSA. The CDR3 loop spans 17 amino acids. Trimming shortened V by 0 bases and J by 7 bases, and 21 bases separated the two germline ends. This receptor was identified in a man aged 30 to 45 who received the YFV17D yellow fever vaccine. The rearrangement uses TRBV7-2 and TRBJ1-1; possibly TRBD1 for D (5 bases). The sample here was PBMCs, taken on the day of the yellow fever booster vaccination. CDR3 in DNA: TGTGCCAGCAGCTTAGCGCTGGGGGGACGCCCCGTGGGTGAAGCTTTCTTT. This translates into CASSLALGGRPVGEAFF.